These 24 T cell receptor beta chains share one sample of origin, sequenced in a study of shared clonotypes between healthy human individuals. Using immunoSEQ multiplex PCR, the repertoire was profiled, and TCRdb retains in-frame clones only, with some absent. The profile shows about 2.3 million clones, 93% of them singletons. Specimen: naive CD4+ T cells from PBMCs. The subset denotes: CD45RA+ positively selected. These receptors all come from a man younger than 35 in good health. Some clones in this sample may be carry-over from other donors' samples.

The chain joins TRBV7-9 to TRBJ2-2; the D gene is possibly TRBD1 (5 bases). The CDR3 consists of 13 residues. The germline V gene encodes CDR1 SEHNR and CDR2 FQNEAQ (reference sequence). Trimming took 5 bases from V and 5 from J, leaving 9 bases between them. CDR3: CASSPPGTGELFF. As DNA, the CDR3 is TGTGCCAGCAGCCCTCCAGGGACCGGGGAGCTGTTTTTT.

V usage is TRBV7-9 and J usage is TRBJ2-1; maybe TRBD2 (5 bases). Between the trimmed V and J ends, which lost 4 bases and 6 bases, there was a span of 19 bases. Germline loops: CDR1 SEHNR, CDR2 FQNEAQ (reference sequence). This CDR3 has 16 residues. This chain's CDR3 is CASSSLELGRRNEQFF. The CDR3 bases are TGTGCCAGCAGCTCCCTCGAACTAGGGCGGCGCAATGAGCAGTTCTTC.

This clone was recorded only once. The CDR3 nucleotides are TGTGCCAGCAGCTTAGCCCCAGGCCGGGATACGCAGTATTTT. Encoded protein: CASSLAPGRDTQYF. The chain employs TRBV7-9 and TRBJ2-3; D is undetermined. The CDR3 is 14 amino acids. V was pared by 0 bases and J by 6 bases, with 10 bases between. Germline values: CDR1 SEHNR, CDR2 FQNEAQ (reference sequence).

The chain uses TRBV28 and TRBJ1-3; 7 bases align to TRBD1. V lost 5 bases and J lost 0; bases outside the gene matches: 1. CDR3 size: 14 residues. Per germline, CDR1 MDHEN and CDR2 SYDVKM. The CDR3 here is CASSGTDSGNTIYF. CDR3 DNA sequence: TGTGCCAGCAGTGGGACAGACTCTGGAAACACCATATATTTT.

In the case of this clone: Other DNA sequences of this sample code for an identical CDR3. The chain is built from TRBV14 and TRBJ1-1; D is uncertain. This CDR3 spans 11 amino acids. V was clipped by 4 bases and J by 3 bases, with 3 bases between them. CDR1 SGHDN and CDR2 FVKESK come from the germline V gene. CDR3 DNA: TGTGCCAGCAGCCCCTACACTGAAGCTTTCTTT. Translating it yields CASSPYTEAFF. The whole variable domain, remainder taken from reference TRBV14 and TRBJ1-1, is EAGVTQFPSHSVIEKGQTVTLRCDPISGHDNLYWYRRVMGKEIKFLLHFVKESKQDESGMPNNRFLAERTGGTYSTLKVQPAELEDSGVYFCASSPYTEAFFGQGTRLTVV.

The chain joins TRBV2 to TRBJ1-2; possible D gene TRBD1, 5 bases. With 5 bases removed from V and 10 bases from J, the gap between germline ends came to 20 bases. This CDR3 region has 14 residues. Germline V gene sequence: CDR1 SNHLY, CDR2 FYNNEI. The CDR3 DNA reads TGTGCCAGCAGTATGAGACAAGGGGCCGCTGTCTACACCTTC. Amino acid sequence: CASSMRQGAAVYTF.

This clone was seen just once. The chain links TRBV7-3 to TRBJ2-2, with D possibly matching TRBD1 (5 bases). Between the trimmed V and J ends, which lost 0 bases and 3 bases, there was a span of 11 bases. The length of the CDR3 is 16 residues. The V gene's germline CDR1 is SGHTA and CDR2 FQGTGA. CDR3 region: CASSLTWGLHTGELFF. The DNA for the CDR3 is TGTGCCAGCAGCTTAACGTGGGGCTTGCACACCGGGGAGCTGTTTTTT.

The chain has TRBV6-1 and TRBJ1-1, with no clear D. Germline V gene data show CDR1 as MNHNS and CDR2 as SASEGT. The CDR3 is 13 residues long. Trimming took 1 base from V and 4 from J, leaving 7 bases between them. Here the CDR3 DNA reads TGTGCCAGCAGTGAAGGCACAGTCACTGAAGCTTTCTTT. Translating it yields CASSEGTVTEAFF.

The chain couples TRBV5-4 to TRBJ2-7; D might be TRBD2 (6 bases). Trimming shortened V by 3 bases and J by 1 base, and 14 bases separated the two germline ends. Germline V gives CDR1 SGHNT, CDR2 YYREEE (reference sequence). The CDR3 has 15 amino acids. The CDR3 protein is CASSSLAERSYEQYF. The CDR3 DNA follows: TGTGCCAGCAGCTCACTAGCCGAAAGGTCCTACGAGCAGTACTTC.

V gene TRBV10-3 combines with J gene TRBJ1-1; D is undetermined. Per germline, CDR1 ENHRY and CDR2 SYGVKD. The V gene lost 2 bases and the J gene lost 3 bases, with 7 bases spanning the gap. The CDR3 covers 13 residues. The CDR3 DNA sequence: TGTGCCATCAGTGAGGTTCTGGACACTGAAGCTTTCTTT. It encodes CAISEVLDTEAFF.

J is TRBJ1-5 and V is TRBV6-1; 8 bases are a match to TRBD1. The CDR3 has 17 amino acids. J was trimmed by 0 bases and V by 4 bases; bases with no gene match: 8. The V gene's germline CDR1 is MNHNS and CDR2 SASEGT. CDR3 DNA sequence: TGTGCCAGCAGTGGACAGGGGCGGGGATATAGCAATCAGCCCCAGCATTTT. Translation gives CASSGQGRGYSNQPQHF.

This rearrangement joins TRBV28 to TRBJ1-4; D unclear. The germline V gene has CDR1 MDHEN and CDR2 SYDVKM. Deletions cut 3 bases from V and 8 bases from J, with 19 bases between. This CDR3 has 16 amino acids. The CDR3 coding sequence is TGTGCCAGCAGTTTTAGTTGGGTCCTAAGTTCCGAAAAACTGTTTTTT. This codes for CASSFSWVLSSEKLFF.

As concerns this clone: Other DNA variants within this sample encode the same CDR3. The CDR3 protein is CASSLAPNTEAFF. In nucleotides, the CDR3 is TGTGCCAGCAGCTTAGCCCCGAACACTGAAGCTTTCTTT. V usage is TRBV7-9 and J usage is TRBJ1-1; D remains unclear. The CDR3 runs 13 residues. The V gene lost 0 bases and the J gene lost 1 base, with 3 bases spanning the gap. The V gene's germline CDR1 is SEHNR and CDR2 FQNEAQ (reference sequence).

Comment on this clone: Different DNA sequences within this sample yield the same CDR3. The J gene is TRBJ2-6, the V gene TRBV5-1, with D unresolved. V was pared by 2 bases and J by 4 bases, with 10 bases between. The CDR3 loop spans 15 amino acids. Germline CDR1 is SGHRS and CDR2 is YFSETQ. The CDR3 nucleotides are TGCGCCAGCAGCTTTGACCTGTCCGGGGCCAACGTCCTGACTTTC. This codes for CASSFDLSGANVLTF.

CDR3 sequence (DNA): TGTGCCAGCAGTGCCCACTACGAGCAGTACTTC. Translating it yields CASSAHYEQYF. The rearrangement links TRBV2 to TRBJ2-7, with no clear D. This CDR3 spans 11 amino acids. The germline V gene encodes CDR1 SNHLY and CDR2 FYNNEI. The V end lost 4 bases, the J end lost 3 bases, and 4 bases lay between the germline ends.

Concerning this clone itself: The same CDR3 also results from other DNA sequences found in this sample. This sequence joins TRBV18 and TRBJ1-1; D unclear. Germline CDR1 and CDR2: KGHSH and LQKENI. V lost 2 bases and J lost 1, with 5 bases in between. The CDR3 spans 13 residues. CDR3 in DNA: TGTGCCAGCTCACCAGGTCAGAACACTGAAGCTTTCTTT. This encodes CASSPGQNTEAFF.

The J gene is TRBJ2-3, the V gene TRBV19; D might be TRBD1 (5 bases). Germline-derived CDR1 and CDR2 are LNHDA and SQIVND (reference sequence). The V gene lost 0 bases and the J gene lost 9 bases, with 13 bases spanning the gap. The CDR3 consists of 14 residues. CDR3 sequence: CASSIDQGKGTQYF. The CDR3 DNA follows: TGTGCCAGTAGTATAGATCAGGGAAAGGGGACGCAGTATTTT.

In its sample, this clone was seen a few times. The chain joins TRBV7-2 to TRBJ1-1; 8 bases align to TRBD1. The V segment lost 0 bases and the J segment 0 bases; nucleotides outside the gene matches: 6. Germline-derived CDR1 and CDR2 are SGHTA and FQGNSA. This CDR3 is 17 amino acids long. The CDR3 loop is CASSLASRTGLNTEAFF. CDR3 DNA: TGTGCCAGCAGCTTAGCCTCCAGGACAGGGTTGAACACTGAAGCTTTCTTT.

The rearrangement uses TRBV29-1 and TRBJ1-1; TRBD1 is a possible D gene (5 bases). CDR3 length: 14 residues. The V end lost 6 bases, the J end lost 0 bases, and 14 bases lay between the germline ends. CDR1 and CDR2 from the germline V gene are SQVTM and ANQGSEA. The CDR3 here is CSVPGPGVNTEAFF. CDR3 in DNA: TGCAGCGTCCCCGGACCGGGGGTGAACACTGAAGCTTTCTTT.

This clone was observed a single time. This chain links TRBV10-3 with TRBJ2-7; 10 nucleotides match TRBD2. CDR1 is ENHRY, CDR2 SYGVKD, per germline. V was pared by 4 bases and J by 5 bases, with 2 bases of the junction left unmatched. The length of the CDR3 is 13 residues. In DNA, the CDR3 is TGTGCCATCAGTGGCAGCGGGAGGGACGAGCAGTACTTC. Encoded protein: CAISGSGRDEQYF.

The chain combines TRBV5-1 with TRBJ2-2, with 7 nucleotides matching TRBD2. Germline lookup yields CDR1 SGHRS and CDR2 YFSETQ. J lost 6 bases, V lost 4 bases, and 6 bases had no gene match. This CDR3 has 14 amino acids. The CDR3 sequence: CASSTLTSPGELFF. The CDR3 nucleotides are TGCGCCAGCAGCACATTGACTAGCCCCGGGGAGCTGTTTTTT.

The CDR3 protein is CASSSSGHTEAFF. The CDR3 nucleotides are TGCGCCAGCAGCTCTTCAGGGCACACTGAAGCTTTCTTT. The rearrangement links TRBV5-1 to TRBJ1-1; perhaps TRBD1 as D (5 bases). The CDR3 extends over 13 amino acids. V lost 3 bases and J 3 bases, leaving 9 bases between the germline ends. The V gene's germline CDR1 is SGHRS and CDR2 YFSETQ. Full variable domain (outside the CDR3, taken from reference TRBV5-1 and TRBJ1-1): KAGVTQTPRYLIKTRGQQVTLSCSPISGHRSVSWYQQTPGQGLQFLFEYFSETQRNKGNFPGRFSGRQFSNSRSEMNVSTLELGDSALYLCASSSSGHTEAFFGQGTRLTVV.

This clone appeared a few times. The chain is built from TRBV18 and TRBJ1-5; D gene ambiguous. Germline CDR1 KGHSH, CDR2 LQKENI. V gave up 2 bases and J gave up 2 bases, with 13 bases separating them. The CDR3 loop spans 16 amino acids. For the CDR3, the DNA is TGTGCCAGCTCACCAAGGCGTCAGGACGGCAATCAGCCCCAGCATTTT. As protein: CASSPRRQDGNQPQHF.

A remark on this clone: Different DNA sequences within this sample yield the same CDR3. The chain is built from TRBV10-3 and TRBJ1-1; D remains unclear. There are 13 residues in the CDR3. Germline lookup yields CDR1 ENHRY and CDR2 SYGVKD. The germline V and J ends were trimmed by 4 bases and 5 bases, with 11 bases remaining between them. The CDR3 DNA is TGTGCCATCAGTGTCGGGGTCGGGACTGAAGCTTTCTTT. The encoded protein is CAISVGVGTEAFF.